This TCR beta chain originates from a study of blood T cell repertoires in COVID-19. Study at large: The United States, Italy and Spain were the sources of the acute and convalescent COVID-19 samples. Nucleic acid was either cDNA or gDNA, and it came from T cells, B-cell-depleted T cells, or PBMCs.

The authors' processing: From reference gene primer amplification, estimates of nucleated cell counts were derived. Profiled with immunoSEQ multiplex PCR; TCRdb holds only in-frame clones, not every one. The V and J calls and clone size come from that table; D and trimming were worked out from the DNA. Here the sample spans some 230,000 clones, about 85% being singletons. Trimming left V 1 base short and J 4 bases short, with 13 bases between. Germline-derived CDR1 and CDR2 are SNHLY and FYNNEI. The CDR3 runs 15 residues. This sequence joins TRBV2 and TRBJ1-2; no definite D call. The TCR comes from a woman aged 55 to 70 who had recovered from COVID-19. Sequenced material: peripheral blood. The DNA of the CDR3 is TGTGCCAGCAGTGAAGATGAATACCCCGGCTATGGCTACACCTTC. It yields the protein CASSEDEYPGYGYTF.